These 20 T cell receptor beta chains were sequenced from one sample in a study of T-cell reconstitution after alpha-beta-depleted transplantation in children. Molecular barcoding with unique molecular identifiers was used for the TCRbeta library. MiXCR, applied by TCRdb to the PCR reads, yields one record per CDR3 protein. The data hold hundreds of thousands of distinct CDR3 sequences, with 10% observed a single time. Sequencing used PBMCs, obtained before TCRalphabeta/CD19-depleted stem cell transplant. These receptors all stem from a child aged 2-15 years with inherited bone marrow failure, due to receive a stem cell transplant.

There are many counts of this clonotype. The CDR3, as DNA: TGCAGCGTTGAATTCTGGGACAACAACTATGGCTACACCTTC. This translates into CSVEFWDNNYGYTF. The genes are TRBV29-1 and TRBJ1-2; possibly TRBD1 for D (6 bases). The CDR3 length is 14 residues. V was pared by 2 bases and J by 2 bases, with 12 bases between. Germline V gene sequence: CDR1 SQVTM, CDR2 ANQGSEA.

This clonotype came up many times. This CDR3 is CASSLSREGTDTQYF. CDR3 bases: TGCGCCAGCAGCTTGTCGCGGGAGGGCACAGATACGCAGTATTTT. The V call is TRBV5-1, the J call TRBJ2-3, with TRBD2 matching over 8 bases. Germline V gene data show CDR1 as SGHRS and CDR2 as YFSETQ. J gave up 1 base and V 1 base, and 2 bases lay outside the gene matches. The CDR3 has 15 amino acids.

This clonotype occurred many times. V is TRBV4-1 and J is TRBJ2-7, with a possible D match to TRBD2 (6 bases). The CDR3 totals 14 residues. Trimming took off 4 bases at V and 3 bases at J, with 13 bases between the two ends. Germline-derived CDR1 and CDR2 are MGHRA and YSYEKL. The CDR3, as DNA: TGCGCCAGCAGCCTCCACCACGGGAGCTACGAGCAGTACTTC. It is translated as CASSLHHGSYEQYF.

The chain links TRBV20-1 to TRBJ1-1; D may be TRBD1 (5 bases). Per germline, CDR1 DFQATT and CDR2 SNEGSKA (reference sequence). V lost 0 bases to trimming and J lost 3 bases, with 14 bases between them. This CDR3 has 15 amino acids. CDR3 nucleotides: TGCAGTGCTAGAGATCGGCGGTTGGGGGACACTGAAGCTTTCTTT. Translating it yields CSARDRRLGDTEAFF.

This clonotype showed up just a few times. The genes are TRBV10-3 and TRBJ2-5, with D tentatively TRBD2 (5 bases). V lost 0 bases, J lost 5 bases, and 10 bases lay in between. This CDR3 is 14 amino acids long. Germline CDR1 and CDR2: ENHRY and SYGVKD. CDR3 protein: CAISESGSVETQYF. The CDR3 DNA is TGTGCCATCAGTGAGTCCGGTAGCGTGGAGACCCAGTACTTC.

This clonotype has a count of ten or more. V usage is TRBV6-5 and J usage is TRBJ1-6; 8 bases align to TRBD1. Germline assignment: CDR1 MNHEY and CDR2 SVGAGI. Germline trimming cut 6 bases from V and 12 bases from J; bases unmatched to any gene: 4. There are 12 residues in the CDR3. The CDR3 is CASRGQGQPLHF. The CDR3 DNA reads TGTGCCAGCAGAGGACAGGGACAACCCCTCCACTTT.

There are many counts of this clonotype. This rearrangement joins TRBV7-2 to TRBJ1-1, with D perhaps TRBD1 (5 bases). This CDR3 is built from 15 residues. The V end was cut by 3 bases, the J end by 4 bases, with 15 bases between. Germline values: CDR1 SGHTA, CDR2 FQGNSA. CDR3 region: CASSLFRGSVTEAFF. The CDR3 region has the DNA TGTGCCAGCAGCTTGTTTCGGGGCTCGGTCACTGAAGCTTTCTTT.

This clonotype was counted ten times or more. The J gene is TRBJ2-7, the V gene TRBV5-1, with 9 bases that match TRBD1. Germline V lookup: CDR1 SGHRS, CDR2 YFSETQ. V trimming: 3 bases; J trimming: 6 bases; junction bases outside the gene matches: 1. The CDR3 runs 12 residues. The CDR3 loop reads CASSWTGVEQYF. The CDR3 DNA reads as TGCGCCAGCAGCTGGACAGGGGTCGAGCAGTACTTC.

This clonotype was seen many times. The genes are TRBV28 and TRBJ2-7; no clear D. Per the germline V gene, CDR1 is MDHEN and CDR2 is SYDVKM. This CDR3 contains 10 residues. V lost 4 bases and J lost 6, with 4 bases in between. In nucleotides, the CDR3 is TGTGCCAGCAGTTATGTCGAGCAGTACTTC. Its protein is CASSYVEQYF. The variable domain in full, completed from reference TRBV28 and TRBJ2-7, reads DVKVTQSSRYLVKRTGEKVFLECVQDMDHENMFWYRQDPGLGLRLIYFSYDVKMKEKGDIPEGYSVSREKKERFSLILESASTNQTSMYLCASSYVEQYFGPGTRLTVT.

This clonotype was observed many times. CDR3 DNA sequence: TGCAGTGCTAGAGAGCGGGACAGGGAAGGGATTAATTCACCCCTCCACTTT. It translates to CSARERDREGINSPLHF. The chain links TRBV20-1 to TRBJ1-6, with 9 bases identical to TRBD1. The ends lost 0 bases at V and 6 bases at J; junction bases unmatched: 9. CDR3 length: 17 amino acids. Germline-derived CDR1 and CDR2 are DFQATT and SNEGSKA (reference sequence).

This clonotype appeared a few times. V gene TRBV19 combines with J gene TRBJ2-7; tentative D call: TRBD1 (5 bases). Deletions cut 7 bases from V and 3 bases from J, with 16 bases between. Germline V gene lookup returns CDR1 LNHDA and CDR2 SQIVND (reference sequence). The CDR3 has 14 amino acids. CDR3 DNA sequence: TGTGCCAGTATGAAAGGTGCGGACAACTACGAGCAGTACTTC. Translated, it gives CASMKGADNYEQYF.

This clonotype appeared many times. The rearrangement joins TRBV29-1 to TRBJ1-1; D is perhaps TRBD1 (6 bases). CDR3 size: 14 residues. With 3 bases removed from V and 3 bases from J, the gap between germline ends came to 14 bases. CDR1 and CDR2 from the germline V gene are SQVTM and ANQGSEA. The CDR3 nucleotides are TGCAGCGTTGAGGGGGGGGGCCTGGACACTGAAGCTTTCTTT. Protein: CSVEGGGLDTEAFF.

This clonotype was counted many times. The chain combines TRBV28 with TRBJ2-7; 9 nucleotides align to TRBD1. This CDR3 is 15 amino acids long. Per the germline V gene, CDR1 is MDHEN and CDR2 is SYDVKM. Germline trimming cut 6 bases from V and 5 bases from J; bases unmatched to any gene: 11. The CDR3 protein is CASSAPGQGPDEQYF. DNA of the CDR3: TGTGCCAGCAGCGCGCCGGGACAGGGCCCGGACGAGCAGTACTTC.

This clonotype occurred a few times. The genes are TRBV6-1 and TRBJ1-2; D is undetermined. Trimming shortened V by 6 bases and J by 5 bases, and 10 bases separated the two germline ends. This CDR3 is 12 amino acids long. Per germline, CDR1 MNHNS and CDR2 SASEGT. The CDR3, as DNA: TGTGCCAGCAGCGTCTTGTGGTATGGCTACACCTTC. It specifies CASSVLWYGYTF.

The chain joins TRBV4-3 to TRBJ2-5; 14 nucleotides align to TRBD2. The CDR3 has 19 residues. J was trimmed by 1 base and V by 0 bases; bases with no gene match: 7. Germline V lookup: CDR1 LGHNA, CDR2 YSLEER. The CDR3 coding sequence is TGCGCCAGCAGCCAAGATGGGACTAGCGGGAGTGGGACCCAAGAGACCCAGTACTTC. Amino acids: CASSQDGTSGSGTQETQYF.

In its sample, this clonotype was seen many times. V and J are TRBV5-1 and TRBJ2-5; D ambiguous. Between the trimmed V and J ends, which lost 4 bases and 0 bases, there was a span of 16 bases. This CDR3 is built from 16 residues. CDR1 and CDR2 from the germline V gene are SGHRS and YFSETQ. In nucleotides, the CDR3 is TGCGCCAGCAGCGCGAGACTCCCTCCGTACCAAGAGACCCAGTACTTC. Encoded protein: CASSARLPPYQETQYF.

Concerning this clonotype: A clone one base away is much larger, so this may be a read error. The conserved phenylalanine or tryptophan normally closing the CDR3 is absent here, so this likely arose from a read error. The CDR3 DNA reads as TGTGCCAGCAGCTTAGCTCTAGCGGAGACCTACGAGCAGTACTCC. Protein sequence: CASSLALAETYEQYS. V gene TRBV7-9 combines with J gene TRBJ2-7, with 7 nucleotides matching TRBD2. In germline, CDR1 is SEHNR, CDR2 FQNEAQ (reference sequence). CDR3 length: 15 residues. The ends lost 0 bases at V and 2 bases at J; junction bases unmatched: 4.

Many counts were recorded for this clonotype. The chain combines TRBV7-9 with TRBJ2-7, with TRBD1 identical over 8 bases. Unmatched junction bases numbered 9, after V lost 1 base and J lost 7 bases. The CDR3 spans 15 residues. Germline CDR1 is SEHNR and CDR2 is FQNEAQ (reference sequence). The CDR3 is CASSLVLTGAEEQYF. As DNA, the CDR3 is TGTGCCAGCAGCTTAGTGCTGACAGGGGCGGAGGAGCAGTACTTC.

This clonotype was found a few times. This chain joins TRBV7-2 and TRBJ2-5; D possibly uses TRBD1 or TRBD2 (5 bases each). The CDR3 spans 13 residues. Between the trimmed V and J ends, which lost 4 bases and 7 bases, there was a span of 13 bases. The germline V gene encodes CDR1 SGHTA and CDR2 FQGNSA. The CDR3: CASSWDQRLTQYF. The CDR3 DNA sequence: TGTGCCAGCAGCTGGGACCAACGGTTGACCCAGTACTTC.

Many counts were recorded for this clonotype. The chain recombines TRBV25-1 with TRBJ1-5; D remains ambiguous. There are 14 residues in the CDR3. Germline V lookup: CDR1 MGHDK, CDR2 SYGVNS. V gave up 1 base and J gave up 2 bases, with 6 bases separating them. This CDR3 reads CASSELGGNQPQHF. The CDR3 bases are TGTGCCAGCAGTGAATTGGGAGGCAATCAGCCCCAGCATTTT.